This T cell receptor (beta chain) appears in the sequencing data of a study of blood T cell repertoires in COVID-19. Study-level information: Researchers got acute and convalescent COVID-19 samples from the United States, Italy and Spain. PBMCs, B-cell-depleted T cells, or T cells were the source of the cDNA or gDNA that made up the material.

CDR3 length: 14 residues. Germline lookup yields CDR1 SGHAT and CDR2 FQNNGV. The junction had 3 bases not matched to a gene; V was cut back by 4 bases and J by 1 base. The authors' processing: Amplification from reference gene primers served as the basis for estimated nucleated cell counts. The assay was immunoSEQ multiplex PCR, and TCRdb's table has in-frame clones only and misses some. V and J calls plus clone size are reproduced from that table; the DNA served to infer D and trimming. The data contain roughly 100,000 clones, around 90% of them singletons. The sequence was obtained from a man aged 45-65 years in a cohort sampled during active COVID-19. What was sequenced was peripheral blood. This chain joins TRBV11-2 and TRBJ2-5; 7 bases align to TRBD1. The CDR3 is CASSWTGPQETQYF. The DNA of the CDR3 is TGTGCCAGCAGCTGGACAGGTCCCCAAGAGACCCAGTACTTC.